The 9 T cell receptor beta chains listed next were all sequenced from one sample in a study of shared clonotypes between healthy human individuals. The assay was immunoSEQ multiplex PCR, and TCRdb's table has in-frame clones only and misses some. The table shows about 2,500,000 clones, with around nine tenths occurring only once. Sequencing was carried out using naive CD4+ T cells sorted from blood. Subset described: CD45RA+ positively selected. These receptors came from a man between 18 and 29 years old in good health.

The chain recombines TRBV29-1 with TRBJ2-4; 10 bases agree with TRBD1. Trimming took 8 bases from V and 7 from J; bases not matched to a gene: 11. Germline V gene sequence: CDR1 SQVTM, CDR2 ANQGSEA. The CDR3 extends over 14 amino acids. The CDR3 reads CSPWGQGHRNIQYF. CDR3 nucleotides: TGCAGCCCGTGGGGACAGGGGCATAGGAACATTCAGTACTTC.

The chain links TRBV12-5 to TRBJ1-2, with D unresolved. The ends were cut back, 5 bases at V and 7 bases at J, with 14 bases in the middle. The CDR3 loop spans 13 amino acids. Germline V gene lookup returns CDR1 LGHNT and CDR2 FRNRAP. CDR3: CASGLQRRAGYTF. CDR3 bases: TGTGCTAGTGGTCTCCAACGTAGGGCTGGCTACACCTTC.

This clone was picked up a small number of times. The rearrangement uses TRBV5-6 and TRBJ1-5, with D hard to call. CDR3 size: 13 residues. The germline V gene encodes CDR1 SGHDT and CDR2 YYEEEE. The germline V and J ends were trimmed by 4 bases and 6 bases, with 11 bases remaining between them. The CDR3 sequence: CASSLLEGQPQHF. In DNA, the CDR3 is TGTGCCAGCAGCCTGCTGGAGGGTCAGCCCCAGCATTTT.

The gene calls are TRBV10-2 and TRBJ1-5; no definite D call. CDR1 and CDR2 (germline): WSHSY, SAAADI. The CDR3 extends over 19 amino acids. V was trimmed by 7 bases and J by 0 bases, leaving 25 bases between them. CDR3 DNA: TGCGCCAGCACACTAGATTGGAACAGAGGGATTTATAGCAATCAGCCCCAGCATTTT. Its translation is CASTLDWNRGIYSNQPQHF.

The chain carries TRBV27 and TRBJ2-3; D is uncertain. The CDR3 contains 14 residues. Trimming stripped 5 bases from V and 0 bases from J, with 9 bases between. Germline assignment: CDR1 MNHEY and CDR2 SMNVEV (reference sequence). DNA of the CDR3: TGTGCCAGCAGTCCCCCTGGTAGCACAGATACGCAGTATTTT. It translates to CASSPPGSTDTQYF.

The genes are TRBV10-1 and TRBJ2-4; D is uncertain. The CDR3 runs to 15 residues. The V end lost 2 bases, the J end lost 2 bases, and 10 bases lay between the germline ends. Germline assignment: CDR1 WNHNN and CDR2 SYGVQD (reference sequence). The CDR3: CASSEDSRPKNIQYF. In DNA, the CDR3 is TGCGCCAGCAGTGAGGATTCGCGGCCCAAAAACATTCAGTACTTC.

The V gene is TRBV11-2, the J gene TRBJ2-5; 7 bases agree with TRBD1. The CDR3 contains 16 residues. CDR1 and CDR2 (germline): SGHAT, FQNNGV. V was clipped by 3 bases and J by 6 bases; unmatched bases: 13. This CDR3 is CASSFELEGGAKTQYF. The CDR3 nucleotides read TGTGCCAGCAGCTTTGAGCTGGAAGGGGGCGCAAAGACCCAGTACTTC. Complete variable domain (other parts from reference TRBV11-2 and TRBJ2-5): EAGVAQSPRYKIIEKRQSVAFWCNPISGHATLYWYQQILGQGPKLLIQFQNNGVVDDSQLPKDRFSAERLKGVDSTLKIQPAKLEDSAVYLCASSFELEGGAKTQYFGPGTRLLVL.

Regarding this clone: Distinct nucleotide sequences in the sample also encode this CDR3. The CDR3 loop is CASSRTGVETQYF. The CDR3 DNA sequence: TGTGCCAGCAGCCGGACAGGGGTCGAGACCCAGTACTTC. The rearrangement uses TRBV7-8 and TRBJ2-5, with 9 bases aligning to TRBD1. This CDR3 has 13 amino acids. Germline CDR1 reads SGHVS; CDR2 reads FQNEAQ. The V segment lost 5 bases and the J segment 5 bases; nucleotides outside the gene matches: 3. The whole variable domain, remainder taken from reference TRBV7-8 and TRBJ2-5, is GAGVSQSPRYKVAKRGQDVALRCDPISGHVSLFWYQQALGQGPEFLTYFQNEAQLDKSGLPSDRFFAERPEGSVSTLKIQRTQQEDSAVYLCASSRTGVETQYFGPGTRLLVL.

The rearrangement links TRBV11-2 to TRBJ2-3; possibly TRBD2 for D (7 bases). Germline values: CDR1 SGHAT, CDR2 FQNNGV. V gave up 4 bases and J gave up 3 bases, with 20 bases separating them. This CDR3 region has 17 residues. CDR3 in DNA: TGTGCCAGCAGCTCCCTGGGGGGGGGCCGGGGAACAGATACGCAGTATTTT. It codes for CASSSLGGGRGTDTQYF.